These 19 T cell receptor beta chains were all obtained from the same sample, sequenced in a study of shared clonotypes between healthy human individuals. The protocol was immunoSEQ multiplex PCR, while the TCRdb copy is restricted to in-frame clones and leaves out a portion. The repertoire consists of 2 million to 2.5 million clones, with more than 90% occurring once and the leading ten covering 0.1% to 0.15%. Sequenced input: naive CD4+ T cells sorted from blood. The sample's subset: CD45RA+ positively selected. The receptor set was obtained from a man between 18 and 35 years old in good health.

The gene calls are TRBV2 and TRBJ2-1, with TRBD1 matching over 9 bases. Per the germline V gene, CDR1 is SNHLY and CDR2 is FYNNEI. This CDR3 has 14 amino acids. The junction had 7 bases not matched to a gene; V was cut back by 7 bases and J by 6 bases. This CDR3 is CASKEQGASNEQFF. The CDR3 DNA follows: TGTGCCAGCAAAGAACAGGGGGCATCCAATGAGCAGTTCTTC.

This chain joins TRBV5-5 and TRBJ1-1; no firm D call. CDR1 is SGHKS and CDR2 is YYEKEE in the germline V gene (reference sequence). Trimming removed 0 bases from V and 1 base from J, with 13 bases in between. The CDR3 length is 16 residues. In DNA form, the CDR3 reads TGTGCCAGCAGCTTGGGGGCGGGGTCCTCGAACACTGAAGCTTTCTTT. Amino acid sequence: CASSLGAGSSNTEAFF.

V gene TRBV6-5 combines with J gene TRBJ2-2; D tentatively reads TRBD1 or TRBD2 (6 bases each). The germline V gene has CDR1 MNHEY and CDR2 SVGAGI. The CDR3 totals 14 residues. Trimming took off 7 bases at V and 6 bases at J, with 15 bases between the two ends. CDR3 coding DNA: TGTGCCAGCACCTTGGGGGGCGAGCCCGGGGAGCTGTTTTTT. Its translation: CASTLGGEPGELFF.

This chain uses TRBV6-1 with TRBJ1-1; D ambiguous. The CDR3 runs to 14 residues. Germline lookup yields CDR1 MNHNS and CDR2 SASEGT. Trimming removed 3 bases at V and 2 bases at J, with 10 bases between. CDR3 sequence: CASSDGILNTEAFF. The CDR3 DNA reads as TGTGCCAGCAGTGACGGGATTCTCAACACTGAAGCTTTCTTT.

The chain links TRBV2 to TRBJ1-3; unclear D gene. Germline lookup yields CDR1 SNHLY and CDR2 FYNNEI. Trimming took off 9 bases at V and 3 bases at J, with 12 bases between the two ends. This CDR3 is built from 13 residues. The CDR3 loop is CASRPRVGNTIYF. The CDR3 DNA reads as TGTGCCAGTCGACCGCGGGTTGGAAACACCATATATTTT.

The chain links TRBV13 to TRBJ2-1; D is perhaps TRBD2 (5 bases). Trimming shortened V by 5 bases and J by 9 bases, and 20 bases separated the two germline ends. This CDR3 is built from 15 residues. CDR1 and CDR2 from the germline V gene are PRHDT and FYEKMQ (reference sequence). CDR3 DNA sequence: TGTGCCAGCAGCCAGGCAGAGGGCCCCCGGTTTGAGCAGTTCTTC. Translation: CASSQAEGPRFEQFF.

This chain connects TRBV5-1 to TRBJ1-3, with D possibly matching TRBD1 (5 bases). CDR3 length: 15 amino acids. The ends were cut back, 4 bases at V and 3 bases at J, with 14 bases in the middle. The germline V gene has CDR1 SGHRS and CDR2 YFSETQ. Here the CDR3 DNA reads TGCGCCAGCAGCCCGGATGGGGGTGGTGGAAACACCATATATTTT. Its protein product is CASSPDGGGGNTIYF.

CDR3 nucleotides: TGCGCCAGCGGAATAGGTCAATCGAACACTGAAGCTTTCTTT. Translated, it gives CASGIGQSNTEAFF. The chain is built from TRBV5-1 and TRBJ1-1; D ambiguous. Trimming cost V 7 bases and J 1 base, with 14 bases left between them. CDR1 SGHRS and CDR2 YFSETQ come from the germline V gene. The CDR3 is made up of 14 amino acids.

V gene TRBV5-6 combines with J gene TRBJ2-7; 9 bases agree with TRBD1. This CDR3 has 15 amino acids. V was pared by 1 base and J by 2 bases, with 4 bases of the junction left unmatched. Germline CDR1 and CDR2: SGHDT and YYEEEE. As DNA, the CDR3 is TGTGCCAGCAGCTTGATGGGACAGGGAGCCTACGAGCAGTACTTC. This translates into CASSLMGQGAYEQYF.

The genes are TRBV14 and TRBJ2-7; 10 nucleotides line up with TRBD2. The CDR3 is 15 residues long. After removal of 2 bases from V and 2 bases from J, the junction contained 3 bases not matched to a gene. Germline CDR1 is SGHDN and CDR2 is FVKESK. DNA for the CDR3: TGTGCCAGCAGCCAAACTAGCGGGAAGACCTACGAGCAGTACTTC. This gives the protein CASSQTSGKTYEQYF.

In its sample, this clone was seen once. This chain links TRBV4-2 with TRBJ2-1, with 9 bases lining up with TRBD2. J lost 4 bases, V lost 0 bases, and 4 bases had no gene match. The CDR3 has 16 amino acids. Germline-derived CDR1 and CDR2 are LGHNA and YNFKEQ. CDR3 sequence: CASSQDAGGGYNEQFF. The CDR3 DNA follows: TGTGCCAGCAGCCAAGATGCGGGAGGGGGATACAATGAGCAGTTCTTC.

The rearrangement joins TRBV29-1 to TRBJ2-1; D perhaps matches TRBD1 (5 bases). Germline V lookup: CDR1 SQVTM, CDR2 ANQGSEA. The V and J ends lost 4 bases and 3 bases respectively, with 16 bases between them. The CDR3 loop spans 15 amino acids. In DNA form, the CDR3 reads TGCAGCGTTGGTAGGGGAACAGGCCGCTACAATGAGCAGTTCTTC. Its translation is CSVGRGTGRYNEQFF.

The chain is built from TRBV10-3 and TRBJ1-6; 9 positions match TRBD1. Trimming cost V 6 bases and J 7 bases; bases outside gene matches: 4. Germline V CDR1 and CDR2: ENHRY, SYGVKD. The CDR3 has 14 residues. CDR3 nucleotide sequence: TGTGCCATCAGGCCGGGACAGGGAAATTCACCCCTCCACTTT. It encodes CAIRPGQGNSPLHF.

The V and J genes are TRBV28 and TRBJ2-1, with D perhaps being TRBD1 or TRBD2 (6 bases each). This CDR3 spans 15 amino acids. V lost 6 bases to trimming and J lost 4 bases, with 16 bases between them. The V gene's germline CDR1 is MDHEN and CDR2 SYDVKM. CDR3 in amino acids: CASSPGGGAYNEQFF. The CDR3 DNA follows: TGTGCCAGCAGCCCAGGAGGGGGAGCGTACAATGAGCAGTTCTTC.

The genes are TRBV13 and TRBJ2-7, with 14 bases matching TRBD2. CDR1 is PRHDT and CDR2 is FYEKMQ in the germline V gene (reference sequence). The CDR3 covers 20 residues. The V gene end was trimmed by 4 bases and the J gene end by 2 bases; junction bases not matched to a gene: 16. The CDR3 DNA is TGTGCCAGCAGCTCCCAGTTACCGGGACTAGCGGGAGCTGTTACCTACGAGCAGTACTTC. Residues: CASSSQLPGLAGAVTYEQYF. Complete variable domain (other parts from reference TRBV13 and TRBJ2-7): AAGVIQSPRHLIKEKRETATLKCYPIPRHDTVYWYQQGPGQDPQFLISFYEKMQSDKGSIPDRFSAQQFSDYHSELNMSSLELGDSALYFCASSSQLPGLAGAVTYEQYFGPGTRLTVT.

The chain is built from TRBV28 and TRBJ1-5, with D possibly matching TRBD1 (5 bases). The CDR3 spans 15 residues. The germline CDR1 and CDR2 sequences are MDHEN and SYDVKM. V shed 5 bases and J shed 2 bases, with 13 bases lying between them. The CDR3 coding sequence is TGTGCCAGCAGTCAAAGGGGCGTAGGCAATCAGCCCCAGCATTTT. Amino acid sequence: CASSQRGVGNQPQHF. Full variable domain (missing parts from reference TRBV28 and TRBJ1-5): DVKVTQSSRYLVKRTGEKVFLECVQDMDHENMFWYRQDPGLGLRLIYFSYDVKMKEKGDIPEGYSVSREKKERFSLILESASTNQTSMYLCASSQRGVGNQPQHFGDGTRLSIL.

This sequence joins TRBV27 and TRBJ1-2; a possible D gene is TRBD1 (5 bases). Germline V gene sequence: CDR1 MNHEY, CDR2 SMNVEV (reference sequence). CDR3 length: 14 amino acids. With 6 bases removed from V and 4 bases from J, the gap between germline ends came to 15 bases. The CDR3 loop is CASSSGTWTYGYTF. In nucleotides, the CDR3 is TGTGCCAGCAGCTCCGGGACTTGGACCTATGGCTACACCTTC.

The chain employs TRBV7-9 and TRBJ1-3; possible D gene TRBD1, 6 bases. Germline assignment: CDR1 SEHNR and CDR2 FQNEAQ (reference sequence). The V gene lost 3 bases and the J gene lost 4 bases, with 13 bases spanning the gap. The CDR3 spans 15 residues. The CDR3 DNA sequence: TGTGCCAGCAGCTTGTCTCAGGGGTTCGGAAACACCATATATTTT. Encoded protein: CASSLSQGFGNTIYF. Based on the CDR3 plus reference TRBV7-9 and TRBJ1-3, the full variable domain is DTGVSQNPRHKITKRGQNVTFRCDPISEHNRLYWYRQTLGQGPEFLTYFQNEAQLEKSRLLSDRFSAERPKGSFSTLEIQRTEQGDSAMYLCASSLSQGFGNTIYFGEGSWLTVV.

The chain employs TRBV11-2 and TRBJ2-7; 7 bases align to TRBD1. With V trimmed by 6 bases and J by 3 bases, 2 bases remained unmatched. In germline, CDR1 is SGHAT, CDR2 FQNNGV. CDR3 length: 12 residues. CDR3 sequence reads: CASRTGFYEQYF. CDR3 in DNA: TGTGCCAGCAGGACAGGGTTCTACGAGCAGTACTTC.